The rows below give T cell receptor beta chains drawn from one sample of a study of shared clonotypes between healthy human individuals. TCRdb's copy holds only in-frame clones and misses some; the assay was immunoSEQ multiplex PCR. The table lists millions of clones, about 95% of them singletons, with 0.9% to 1.4% in the top ten. Specimen: naive CD8+ T cells sorted from blood. All receptors derive from a young man in good health. Both conserved end residues are part of each CDR3. Each record gives: J gene, clone size, D gene, V gene, CDR3 DNA, CDR3 protein. The D gene is left open where the match is weak. The listing skips clone size in some rows; elsewhere it reads once, few, many or a size class.

>TRBJ1-1|-|TRBD1|TRBV14
TGTGCCAGCAGCCAGATATTAGGGGGCTGGAACACTGAAGCTTTCTTT
CASSQILGGWNTEAFF
>TRBJ2-7|-|-|TRBV7-6
TGTGCCAGCAGCTTAGGGCCGGGGGCGTCCTACGAGCAGTACTTC
CASSLGPGASYEQYF
>TRBJ1-5|-|TRBD1|TRBV27
TGTGCCAGCAGTGGGGGACAGGGGCTAGGGCCCCAGCATTTT
CASSGGQGLGPQHF
>TRBJ2-1|once|TRBD1|TRBV27
TGTGCCAGTCGACAGGGGGATTACAATGAGCAGTTCTTC
CASRQGDYNEQFF
>TRBJ1-3|-|-|TRBV7-8
TGTGCCAGCAGCTTGGAGGCGGGAGGAAACACCATATATTTT
CASSLEAGGNTIYF
>TRBJ2-7|-|-|TRBV5-6
TGTGCCAGCAGCCCCGGGACCGCCTCCGAGCAGTACTTC
CASSPGTASEQYF
>TRBJ1-2|-|-|TRBV6-5
TGTGCCAGCAGCCCCCTGGACGGGGCTAACTATGGCTACACCTTC
CASSPLDGANYGYTF
>TRBJ1-1|-|-|TRBV7-9
TGTGCCAGCTCCGCACGGGACGGGGGACCAGAAGCTTTCTTT
CASSARDGGPEAFF
>TRBJ2-7|once|-|TRBV9
TGTGCCAGCAGCGTAGATGGGGGGTTCGACGAGCAGTACTTC
CASSVDGGFDEQYF
>TRBJ2-5|-|-|TRBV7-8
TGTGCCAGCAGCTTTCCAGAAGAGACCCAGTACTTC
CASSFPEETQYF
>TRBJ1-2|-|TRBD1|TRBV19
TGTGCCAGTAGTATCCGGGACAGGAGCTATGGCTACACCTTC
CASSIRDRSYGYTF